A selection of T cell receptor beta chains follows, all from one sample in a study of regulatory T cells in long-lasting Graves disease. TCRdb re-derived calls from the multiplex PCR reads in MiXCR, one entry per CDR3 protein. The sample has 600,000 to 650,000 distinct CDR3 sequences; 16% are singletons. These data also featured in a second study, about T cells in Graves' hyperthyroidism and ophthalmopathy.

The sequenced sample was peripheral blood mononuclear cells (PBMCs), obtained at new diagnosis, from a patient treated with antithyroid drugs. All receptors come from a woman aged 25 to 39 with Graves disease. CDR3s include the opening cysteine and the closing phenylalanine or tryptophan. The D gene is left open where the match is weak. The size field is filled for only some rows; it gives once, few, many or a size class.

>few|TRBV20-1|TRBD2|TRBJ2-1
TGCAGTGCTAGGTCTAGCGGGAGGAATGAGCAGTTCTTC
CSARSSGRNEQFF
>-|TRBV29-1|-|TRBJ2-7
TGCAGCGGGGCCTTCGGGTCGCAAGAGCAGTACTTC
CSGAFGSQEQYF
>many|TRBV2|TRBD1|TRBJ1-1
TGTGCCAGCAGGAGACAGGGGGTGGAGAGTTCTGAAGCTTTCTTT
CASRRQGVESSEAFF
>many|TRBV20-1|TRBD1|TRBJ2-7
TGCAGTGTCCCGGGACAGGGGGCATCCGAGCAGTACTTC
CSVPGQGASEQYF
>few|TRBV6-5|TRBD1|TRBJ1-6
TGTGCCAGCAGTTGGGACAGGGGAGGGAATTCACCCCTCCACTTT
CASSWDRGGNSPLHF
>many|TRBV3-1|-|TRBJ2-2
TGTGCCAGCAGCCCCTGGACAGCCGGGGAGCTGTTTTTT
CASSPWTAGELFF
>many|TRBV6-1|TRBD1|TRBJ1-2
TGTGCCAGCAAGGAGACAGGGGTTTATGGCTACACCTTC
CASKETGVYGYTF
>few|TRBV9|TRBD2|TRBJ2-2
TGTGCCAGCAGCGTTAGCGGGGTAGCCGGGGAGCTGTTTTTT
CASSVSGVAGELFF
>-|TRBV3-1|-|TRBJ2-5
TGTGCCAGCAGCCACGGATACACACTGGTATACTTC
CASSHGYTLVYF
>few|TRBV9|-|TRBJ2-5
TGTGCCAGCAGCTTCGGGACCAACCAAGAGACCCAGTACTTC
CASSFGTNQETQYF
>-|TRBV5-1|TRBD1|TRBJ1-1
TGCGCCAGCAGCTTCACGACAGGGTGGGTCACTGAAGCTTTCTTT
CASSFTTGWVTEAFF
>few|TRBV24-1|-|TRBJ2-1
TGTGCCACGGAGGGGGGGTACGGCAATGAGCAGTTCTTC
CATEGGYGNEQFF
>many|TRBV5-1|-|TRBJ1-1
TGCGCCAGCAGCTCGCCGGGACTCCAGGGGATGAACACTGAAGCTTTCTTT
CASSSPGLQGMNTEAFF
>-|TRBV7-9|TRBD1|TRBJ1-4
TGTGCCAGCAGCTTATCGGGACAGTCTAATGAAAAACTGTTTTTT
CASSLSGQSNEKLFF
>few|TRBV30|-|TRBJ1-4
TGTGCCTGGAATAAACAAGCAACTAATGAAAAACTGTTTTTT
CAWNKQATNEKLFF
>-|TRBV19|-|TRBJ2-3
TGTGCCAGTAGTATTTACGCGATGGGAGTAGCTAGCCCAGATACGCAGTATTTT
CASSIYAMGVASPDTQYF
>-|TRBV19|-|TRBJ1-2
TGTGCCAGTAGAATTGGGGGACTCTGGATCGACTATGGCTACACCTTC
CASRIGGLWIDYGYTF
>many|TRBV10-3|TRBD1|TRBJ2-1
TGTGCCATCAGTTTCGACAGGGATGAGCAGTTCTTC
CAISFDRDEQFF
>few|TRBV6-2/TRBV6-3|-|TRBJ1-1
TGTGCCAGCAGTATGGGCAGTATGAACACTGAAGCTTTCTTT
CASSMGSMNTEAFF
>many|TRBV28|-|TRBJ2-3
TGTGCCAGCAGTGGTGATAGTGACGCAGATACGCAGTATTTT
CASSGDSDADTQYF
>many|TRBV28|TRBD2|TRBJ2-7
TGTGCCAGCAGTCCCCTGGCGCTAGCGGGACTATCCTACGAGCAGTACTTC
CASSPLALAGLSYEQYF
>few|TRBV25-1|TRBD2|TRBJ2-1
TGTGCCAGCAGTGAATATAGGCGGGAGGACCCATACGAGCAGTTCTTC
CASSEYRREDPYEQFF
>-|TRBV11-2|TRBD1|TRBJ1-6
TGTGCCAGCAGCTTAGGGGGACAGTCATACGAGGCCCTCCACTTT
CASSLGGQSYEALHF
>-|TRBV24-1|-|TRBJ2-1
TGTGCCACCAGTGAGCATCTTAATGAGCAGTTCTTC
CATSEHLNEQFF
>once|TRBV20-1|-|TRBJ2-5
TGCAGTGCCAAGGAACAGGGCGAAGAGACCCAGTACTTC
CSAKEQGEETQYF
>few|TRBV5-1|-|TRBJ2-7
TGCGCCAGCAGCTCAATGGGACATTCCTACGAGCAGTACTTC
CASSSMGHSYEQYF
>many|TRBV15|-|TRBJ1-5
TGTGCCACCAGCAGAGATAAGAGGGGCCGGACCAATCAGCCCCAGCATTTT
CATSRDKRGRTNQPQHF
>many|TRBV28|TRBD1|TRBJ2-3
TGTGCCAGCAGTTTGGCCGGGACAGTCTTTACAGATACGCAGTATTTT
CASSLAGTVFTDTQYF
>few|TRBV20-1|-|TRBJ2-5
TGCAGTGCTAGAGAACAGGGGGAGGGGACCCAGTACTTC
CSAREQGEGTQYF
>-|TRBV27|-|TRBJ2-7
TGTGCCAGCAGTTTCCGCCAGGCAGGGGCCTACGAGCAGTACTTC
CASSFRQAGAYEQYF
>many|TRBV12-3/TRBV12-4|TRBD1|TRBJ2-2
TGTGCCAGCAGTCCTATACAGGGGGCCGCCGGGGAGCTGTTTTTT
CASSPIQGAAGELFF
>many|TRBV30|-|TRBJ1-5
TGTGCCTGGAGTCCCGGGGCGGATCAGCCCCAGCATTTT
CAWSPGADQPQHF
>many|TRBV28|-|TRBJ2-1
TGTGCCAGCAGAAGAATGGGGACCCAAAACAATGAGCAGTTCTTC
CASRRMGTQNNEQFF
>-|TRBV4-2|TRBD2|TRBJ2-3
TGTGCCAGCAGCCAAGCAAGCGGGAGGAGAGGGGATACGCAGTATTTT
CASSQASGRRGDTQYF
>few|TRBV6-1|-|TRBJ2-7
TGTGCCAGCAGCGCAAACCTAGCCGGGCAGTACTTC
CASSANLAGQYF
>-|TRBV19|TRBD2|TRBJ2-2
TGTGCCAGTAGCTGGCCCTTTAGACTAGCGGGAGATCACACCGGGGAGCTGTTTTTT
CASSWPFRLAGDHTGELFF
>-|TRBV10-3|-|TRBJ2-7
TGTGCCATCAGTGACCCGGTCCCCTACGAGCAGTACTTC
CAISDPVPYEQYF
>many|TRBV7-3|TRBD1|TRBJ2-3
TGTGCCAGCAGCTCGACAGGGGCCACAGATACGCAGTATTTT
CASSSTGATDTQYF
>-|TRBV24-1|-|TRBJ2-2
TGTGCCACCAGTGATTCGATACGGGTAGACGGGGAGCTGTTTTTT
CATSDSIRVDGELFF
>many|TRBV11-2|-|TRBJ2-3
TGTGCCAGCAGCCGAGGACTCCTCACAGATACGCAGTATTTT
CASSRGLLTDTQYF
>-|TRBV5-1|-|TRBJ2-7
TGCGCCAGCAGCTTTACCGGGACCCCGTCCTACGAGCAGTACTTC
CASSFTGTPSYEQYF
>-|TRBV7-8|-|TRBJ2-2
TGTGCCAGCAGCTTAATGACAGTCACCGGGGAGCTGTTTTTT
CASSLMTVTGELFF
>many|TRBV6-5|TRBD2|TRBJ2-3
TGTGCCAGCAGTTACTCTGGGACTAGCGGGACAGATACGCAGTATTTT
CASSYSGTSGTDTQYF
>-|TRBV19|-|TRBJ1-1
TGTGCCAGTAAAGTGAGGAACATGAACACTGAAGCTTTCTTT
CASKVRNMNTEAFF
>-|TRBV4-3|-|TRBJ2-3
TGCGCCAGCAGCCAACCTCGGCAAAGTCGGAGCACAGATACGCAGTATTTT
CASSQPRQSRSTDTQYF